Reported below is one T cell receptor beta chain. Its antigen is unknown. One junction end does not reproduce the germline sequence, and a read error may be involved. The data derive from a study of prognosis after radiotherapy for stage I lung cancer (dated by TCRdb to about 2021). Notes on the research overall: Between early 2018 and early 2019, about 20 stage I NSCLC patients were enrolled in Nanjing, China. About 20% of the 19 patients developed distant metastases after SBRT, at a median of around 7 months; the other 15 showed no significant progression. SBRT was given in 3 to 5 fractions with a biologically effective dose of at least 100 Gy, using image-guided IMRT or VMAT. No patient received concurrent therapy alongside SBRT. Every patient was regarded as medically inoperable, because of comorbidities in 11 to 12 cases and refusal of surgery in several cases. Approximately 14 of the patients were found to have newly diagnosed primary stage I lung tumors, and several were living with oligometastatic NSCLC after surgical resection of the primary tumor. For each of the 20 or so patients, one blood sample was taken before SBRT and one after, so the study sequenced some 38 samples in total. The cohort comprised around 14 men and 6 or 7 women with a median age of roughly 74 years, ranging from roughly 53 to 84 years. Peripheral blood TCR beta repertoires were profiled in stage I NSCLC patients before and after stereotactic body radiotherapy, and the study then linked these repertoires to distant failure. About a dozen patients had adenocarcinoma and more than five had squamous cell carcinoma as the tumor histology. General findings and caveats noted by the study authors: No determination of tumor specificity was made for expanded TCR clones. Post-SBRT Shannon entropy and its change from baseline were lower in patients who developed distant metastases; baseline Shannon entropy was not associated with metastases. After SBRT, the count of unique TCR clones dropped from a median of roughly 9,400 beforehand to about 6,800 afterward (Wilcoxon paired P=0.011). The study was limited by the small cohort and short follow-up, and independent validation of the study findings is required. All reported P values were unadjusted for multiple comparisons. TRBV and TRBJ usage frequencies reportedly varied with metastasis status, involving two V genes at baseline and nine V and two J genes after SBRT.

The TCR beta CDR3 region was amplified from genomic DNA by two rounds of multiplex PCR. The first PCR round used primers specific to each TRBV and TRBJ gene, and the primer sequences were filed in Chinese patent CN105087789A. Universal primers were used in the second round of PCR. The Roche High Pure PCR Template Preparation Kit was used to extract genomic DNA from frozen PBMCs. The libraries underwent paired-end sequencing with 151 bp reads on an Illumina HiSeq 3000. On the study's bioinformatics: CutAdapt was used to discard raw reads that did not contain the multiplex PCR primer sequences. Using PEAR, the high-quality paired reads were merged into contigs. By aligning each contig to reference sequences, MiXCR assigned the TRB V, D and J gene segments to that contig. CDR3 sequences were clustered by base quality and sequence similarity to remove sequencing errors. Diversity was calculated as Shannon entropy divided by the natural log of the number of productive TCR sequences. Clonality was defined as one minus Shannon entropy divided by the natural log of the number of unique clonotypes. The Youden index of ROC curves was used to select progression-free survival cut-offs for repertoire metrics, and analyses were performed in R 3.5.3. TCRdb reprocessing: public reads trimmed at Q25 with fastp, clones called with MiXCR, in-frame beta chains kept. Rows are unified per CDR3 protein, each entry keeping the most common DNA and genes. TCRdb assigned the V and J calls; the authors' analysis was not used. This sample comprises over 14,000 distinct CDR3 sequences, 55% to 60% of them detected only once. The ten top clones hold 26% of the sample.

No patient had a history of other malignancies or prior chemotherapy or radiotherapy, and all had node-negative disease on CT and PET/CT. At each of the two time points, six milliliters of peripheral venous blood were collected into EDTA tubes. Ficoll-Paque Plus density-gradient centrifugation was used to isolate PBMCs. Right after collection, samples were kept at -80 degrees C until analysis. Looking up the germline V gene yields CDR1 SGDLS and CDR2 YYNGEE. Counted from cysteine to phenylalanine, this CDR3 has 15 amino acids. CDR3 DNA is the only sequence kept; it has 45 bases, read in frame from the first base.

The rearranged chain carries TRBV9 and TRBJ2-7; 7 central bases correspond to TRBD2. The specimen was PBMCs, collected before or after stereotactic body radiation therapy (not recorded which). This TCR derives from a donor over 45 with non-small cell lung cancer. The CDR3 sequence is CASSVAGDYSYEQYF. The DNA sequence is TGTGCCAGCAGTGTAGCCGGGGACTACTCCTACGAGCAGTACTTC.